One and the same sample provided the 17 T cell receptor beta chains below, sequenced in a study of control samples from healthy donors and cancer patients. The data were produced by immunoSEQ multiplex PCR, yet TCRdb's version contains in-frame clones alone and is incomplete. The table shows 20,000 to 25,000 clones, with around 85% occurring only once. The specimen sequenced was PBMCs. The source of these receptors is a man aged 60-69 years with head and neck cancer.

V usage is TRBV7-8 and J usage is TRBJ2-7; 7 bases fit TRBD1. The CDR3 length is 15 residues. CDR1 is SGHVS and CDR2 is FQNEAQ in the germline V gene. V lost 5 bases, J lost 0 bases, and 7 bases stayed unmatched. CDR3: CASSQMGQSSYEQYF. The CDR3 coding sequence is TGTGCCAGCAGCCAGATGGGACAGAGCTCCTACGAGCAGTACTTC. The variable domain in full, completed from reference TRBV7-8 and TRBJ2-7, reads GAGVSQSPRYKVAKRGQDVALRCDPISGHVSLFWYQQALGQGPEFLTYFQNEAQLDKSGLPSDRFFAERPEGSVSTLKIQRTQQEDSAVYLCASSQMGQSSYEQYFGPGTRLTVT.

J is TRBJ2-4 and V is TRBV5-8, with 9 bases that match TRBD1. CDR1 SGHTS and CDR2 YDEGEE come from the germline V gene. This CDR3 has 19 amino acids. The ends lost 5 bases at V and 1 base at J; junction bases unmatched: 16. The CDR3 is CASRRGTGISVAAKNIQYF. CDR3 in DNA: TGTGCCAGCAGGAGAGGGACAGGGATTTCGGTGGCTGCCAAAAACATTCAGTACTTC.

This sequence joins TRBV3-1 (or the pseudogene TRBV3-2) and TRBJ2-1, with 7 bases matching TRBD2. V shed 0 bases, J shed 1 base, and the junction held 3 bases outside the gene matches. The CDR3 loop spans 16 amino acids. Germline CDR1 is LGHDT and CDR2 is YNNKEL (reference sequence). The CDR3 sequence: CASSQDWGGSYNEQFF. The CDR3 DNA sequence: TGTGCCAGCAGCCAAGATTGGGGGGGGTCCTACAATGAGCAGTTCTTC.

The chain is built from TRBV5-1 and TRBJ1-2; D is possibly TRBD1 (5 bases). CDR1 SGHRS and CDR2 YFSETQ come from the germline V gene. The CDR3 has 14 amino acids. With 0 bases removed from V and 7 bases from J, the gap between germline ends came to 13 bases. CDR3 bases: TGCGCCAGCAGCTTGGCTGGGGGGGACTCTGGCTACACCTTC. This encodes CASSLAGGDSGYTF.

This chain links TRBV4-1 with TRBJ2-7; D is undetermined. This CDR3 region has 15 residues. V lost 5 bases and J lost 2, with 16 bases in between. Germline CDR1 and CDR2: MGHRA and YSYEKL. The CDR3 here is CASSLRTSGTYEQYF. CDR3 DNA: TGCGCCAGCAGCTTGCGGACCAGTGGGACCTACGAGCAGTACTTC.

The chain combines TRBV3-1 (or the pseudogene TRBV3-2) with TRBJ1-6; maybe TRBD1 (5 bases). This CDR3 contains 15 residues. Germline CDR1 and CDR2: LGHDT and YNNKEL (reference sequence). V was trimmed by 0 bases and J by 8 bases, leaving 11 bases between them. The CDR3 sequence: CASSQDPREDSPLHF. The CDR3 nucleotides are TGTGCCAGCAGCCAAGATCCCAGGGAGGATTCACCCCTCCACTTT.

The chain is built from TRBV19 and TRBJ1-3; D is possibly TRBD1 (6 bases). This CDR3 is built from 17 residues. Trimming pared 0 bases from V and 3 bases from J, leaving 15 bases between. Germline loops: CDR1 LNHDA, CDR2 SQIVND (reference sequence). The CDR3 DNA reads TGTGCCAGTAGTATAGATCCGACAGGCTCCTTTGGAAACACCATATATTTT. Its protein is CASSIDPTGSFGNTIYF. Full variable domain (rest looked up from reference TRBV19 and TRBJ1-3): DGGITQSPKYLFRKEGQNVTLSCEQNLNHDAMYWYRQDPGQGLRLIYYSQIVNDFQKGDIAEGYSVSREKKESFPLTVTSAQKNPTAFYLCASSIDPTGSFGNTIYFGEGSWLTVV.

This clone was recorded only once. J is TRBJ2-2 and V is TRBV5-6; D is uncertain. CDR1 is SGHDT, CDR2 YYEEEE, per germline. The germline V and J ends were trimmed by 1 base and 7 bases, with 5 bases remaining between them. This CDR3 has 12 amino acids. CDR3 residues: CASSLLGGELFF. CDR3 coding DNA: TGTGCCAGCAGCTTGCTAGGCGGGGAGCTGTTTTTT. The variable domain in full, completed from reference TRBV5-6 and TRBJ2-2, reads DAGVTQSPTHLIKTRGQQVTLRCSPKSGHDTVSWYQQALGQGPQFIFQYYEEEERQRGNFPDRFSGHQFPNYSSELNVNALLLGDSALYLCASSLLGGELFFGEGSRLTVL.

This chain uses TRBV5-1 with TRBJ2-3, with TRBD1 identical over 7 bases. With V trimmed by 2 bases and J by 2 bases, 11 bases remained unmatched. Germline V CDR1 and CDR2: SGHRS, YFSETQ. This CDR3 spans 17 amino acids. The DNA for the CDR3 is TGCGCCAGCAGCTTTACAGGGGAGCTAGTCCACACAGATACGCAGTATTTT. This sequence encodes CASSFTGELVHTDTQYF.

CDR3 DNA: TGTGCCAGCAGTTTCGTAAGAAGTGGCTACACCTTC. It yields the protein CASSFVRSGYTF. The V and J genes are TRBV12-3 or TRBV12-4 and TRBJ1-2, with D uncertain. The CDR3 extends over 12 amino acids. Trimming cost V 3 bases and J 7 bases, with 9 bases left between them.

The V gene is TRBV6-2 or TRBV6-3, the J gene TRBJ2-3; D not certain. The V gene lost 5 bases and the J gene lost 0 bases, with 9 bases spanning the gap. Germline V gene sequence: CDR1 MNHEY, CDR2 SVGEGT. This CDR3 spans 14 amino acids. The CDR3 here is CASSPRASTDTQYF. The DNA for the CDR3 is TGTGCCAGCAGTCCCCGCGCTAGCACAGATACGCAGTATTTT.

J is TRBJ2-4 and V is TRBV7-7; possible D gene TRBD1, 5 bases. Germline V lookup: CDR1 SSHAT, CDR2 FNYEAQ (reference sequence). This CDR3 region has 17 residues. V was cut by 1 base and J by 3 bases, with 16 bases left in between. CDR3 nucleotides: TGTGCCAGCAGCTTAGGAGTTGGGGCTAGGGACAAAAACATTCAGTACTTC. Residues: CASSLGVGARDKNIQYF.

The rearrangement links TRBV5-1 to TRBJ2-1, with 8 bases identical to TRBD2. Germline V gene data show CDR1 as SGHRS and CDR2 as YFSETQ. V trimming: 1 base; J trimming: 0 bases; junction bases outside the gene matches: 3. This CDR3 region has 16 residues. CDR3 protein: CASSLSGTSSYNEQFF. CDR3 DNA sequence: TGCGCCAGCAGCTTGTCCGGGACTAGCTCCTACAATGAGCAGTTCTTC.

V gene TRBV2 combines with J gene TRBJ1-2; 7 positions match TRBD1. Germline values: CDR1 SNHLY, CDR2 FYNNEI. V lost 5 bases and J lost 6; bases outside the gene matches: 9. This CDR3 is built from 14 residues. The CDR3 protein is CASSLRGQSDGYTF. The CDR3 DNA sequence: TGTGCCAGCAGTCTACGGGGACAGTCGGATGGCTACACCTTC.

CDR3 amino acids: CASSLAASGLQETQYF. The CDR3 DNA is TGCGCCAGCAGCTTGGCGGCTAGCGGGCTCCAAGAGACCCAGTACTTC. J is TRBJ2-5 and V is TRBV5-1, with 8 bases lining up with TRBD2. Trimming removed 0 bases from V and 1 base from J; junction bases left unmatched: 5. Germline CDR1 and CDR2: SGHRS and YFSETQ. This CDR3 is 16 amino acids long.

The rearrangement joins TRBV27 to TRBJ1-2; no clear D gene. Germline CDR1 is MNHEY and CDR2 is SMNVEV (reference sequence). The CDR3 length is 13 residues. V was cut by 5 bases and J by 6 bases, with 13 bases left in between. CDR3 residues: CASSVNSGHGYTF. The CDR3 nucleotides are TGTGCCAGCAGTGTAAACAGTGGCCATGGCTACACCTTC.

DNA of the CDR3: TGTGCCAGCTTACGTGAGGGCGGAGTCCCCCACGAGCAGTACGTC. Translating it yields CASLREGGVPHEQYV. V is TRBV2 and J is TRBJ2-7; tentatively, D is TRBD2 (5 bases). The CDR3 runs to 15 residues. The germline V gene has CDR1 SNHLY and CDR2 FYNNEI. V lost 8 bases to trimming and J lost 5 bases, with 22 bases between them.